This T cell receptor beta chain was identified in a study of T cells in Graves' hyperthyroidism and ophthalmopathy. Germline V gene lookup returns CDR1 MNHEY and CDR2 SMNVEV (reference sequence). V gave up 4 bases and J gave up 10 bases, with 17 bases separating them. The CDR3 runs 15 residues. Amplified regions were TCR beta CDR3 sequences from RNA transcripts. In the first-round RT-PCR of the TCR CDR3, the HTBI primer set was used. TCRdb analysed the multiplex PCR reads with MiXCR anew, one entry per CDR3 protein. This table has approximately 360,000 distinct CDR3 sequences, roughly 25% appearing once. This clonotype was found a few times.

This chain joins TRBV27 and TRBJ1-6; D might be TRBD1 (5 bases). Sequenced sample: blood. This TCR came from a man in his fifties with Graves' hyperthyroidism. For the CDR3, the DNA is TGTGCCAGCAGTTCGCCCCCCCCGGGGGTCTCACCCCTCCACTTT. Its translation: CASSSPPPGVSPLHF.